The 14 T cell receptor beta chains reported below all come from one sample, sequenced in a study of T-cell reconstitution after alpha-beta-depleted transplantation in children. Study results and caveats: Among T cells one year after transplant, newly produced cells accounted for most counts and diversity.

Unique molecular identifiers tagged the TCRbeta library. TCRdb reanalysed the PCR reads using MiXCR and keeps one entry per CDR3 protein. The sample records about 290,000 distinct CDR3 sequences, approximately 7.3% being singletons. Their antigen targets remain unknown. The sequenced sample was peripheral blood, obtained 360 days after TCRalphabeta/CD19-depleted stem cell transplant. These receptors were obtained from a female patient aged 2 to 10 who had a stem cell transplant for Fanconi anemia, so the T cells may come from the graft donor.

At least ten counts were recorded for this clonotype. This chain links TRBV4-3 with TRBJ2-6; D not resolved. The CDR3 length is 16 residues. Trimming shortened V by 4 bases and J by 3 bases, and 13 bases separated the two germline ends. Germline V CDR1 and CDR2: LGHNA, YSLEER. In DNA, the CDR3 is TGCGCCAGCAGCCCCGAAGCCCCAAATGGGGCCAACGTCCTGACTTTC. It encodes CASSPEAPNGANVLTF.

This clonotype has at least ten counts. For the CDR3, the DNA is TGTGCCAGCAGTTTTTCCGTAGGGTCCCTCCACTTT. It encodes CASSFSVGSLHF. V gene TRBV27 combines with J gene TRBJ1-6; D ambiguous. The CDR3 covers 12 residues. The germline V gene encodes CDR1 MNHEY and CDR2 SMNVEV (reference sequence). V was clipped by 3 bases and J by 14 bases, with 11 bases between them.

This clonotype was seen repeatedly, ten times or more. The rearrangement links TRBV5-1 to TRBJ2-3, with 12 bases matching TRBD2. The CDR3 spans 16 residues. The germline V gene has CDR1 SGHRS and CDR2 YFSETQ. V dropped 2 bases and J dropped 6; count of bases not matched to a gene: 7. The CDR3 reads CASSFGLAGSMDTQYF. DNA for the CDR3: TGCGCCAGCAGCTTCGGACTAGCGGGGAGCATGGATACGCAGTATTTT.

This clonotype occurred many times. The chain combines TRBV5-1 with TRBJ2-7, with 7 positions matching TRBD2. The trim removed 6 bases at V and 3 bases at J, leaving 6 bases unmatched. The CDR3 is 13 residues long. Germline V gives CDR1 SGHRS, CDR2 YFSETQ. In DNA form, the CDR3 reads TGCGCCAGCATATTGTCGGGGGGCTACGAGCAGTACTTC. It encodes CASILSGGYEQYF.

The V gene is TRBV5-1, the J gene TRBJ2-1; the match to TRBD1 covers 7 bases. Germline lookup yields CDR1 SGHRS and CDR2 YFSETQ. The CDR3 runs to 16 residues. The V segment lost 0 bases and the J segment 4 bases; nucleotides outside the gene matches: 7. Here the CDR3 reads CASSLGDSMFYNEQFF. CDR3 nucleotides: TGCGCCAGCAGCTTGGGGGACAGTATGTTTTACAATGAGCAGTTCTTC.

This clonotype has at least ten counts. The genes are TRBV6-5 and TRBJ1-5; no definite D call. The CDR3 has 13 residues. The germline V gene has CDR1 MNHEY and CDR2 SVGAGI. V was clipped by 3 bases and J by 6 bases, with 9 bases between them. The CDR3 DNA is TGTGCCAGCAGTTATGGCCAAGGTCAGCCCCAGCATTTT. Translating gives CASSYGQGQPQHF.

In its sample, this clonotype was seen a few times. The chain carries TRBV28 and TRBJ1-2, with a weak D call TRBD1 (5 bases). Germline V gene lookup returns CDR1 MDHEN and CDR2 SYDVKM. This CDR3 has 12 residues. V was pared by 3 bases and J by 5 bases, with 7 bases between. CDR3 sequence: CASSFGQYGYTF. The CDR3 DNA reads as TGTGCCAGCAGTTTCGGACAATATGGCTACACCTTC.

This clonotype showed up many times. The rearrangement links TRBV5-1 to TRBJ2-3, with 7 positions matching TRBD2. CDR1 SGHRS and CDR2 YFSETQ come from the germline V gene. The CDR3 length is 18 residues. The trim removed 0 bases at V and 2 bases at J, leaving 12 bases unmatched. This CDR3 reads CASSLVGGSSGYTDTQYF. DNA for the CDR3: TGCGCCAGCAGCTTGGTGGGCGGGTCTAGCGGATACACAGATACGCAGTATTTT.

This clonotype showed up many times. The chain is built from TRBV4-3 and TRBJ2-4; tentative D call: TRBD1 (5 bases). This CDR3 spans 16 amino acids. Per the germline V gene, CDR1 is LGHNA and CDR2 is YSLEER. Trimming pared 1 base from V and 5 bases from J, leaving 15 bases between. Written as DNA, the CDR3 is TGCGCCAGCAGCCAAGGTCAGGTGATAGGGGAAAACATTCAGTACTTC. Translated, it gives CASSQGQVIGENIQYF.

In this sample, this clonotype turned up many times. The rearrangement uses TRBV4-1 and TRBJ2-1, with 7 nucleotides matching TRBD2. The CDR3 extends over 14 amino acids. Losses at the gene ends were 5 bases for V and 8 bases for J; bases not matched to a gene: 9. From germline, CDR1 is MGHRA and CDR2 YSYEKL. In nucleotides, the CDR3 is TGCGCCAGCAGCGTGCGGGAGTGGGTCGATGAGCAGTTCTTC. Translating gives CASSVREWVDEQFF.

This clonotype came up a few times. This chain uses TRBV30 with TRBJ2-5; D gene unclear. V was clipped by 4 bases and J by 5 bases, with 8 bases between them. CDR1 is GTSNPN, CDR2 SVGIG, per germline (reference sequence). CDR3 length: 11 amino acids. CDR3 sequence reads: CAWKVGETQYF. The CDR3 region has the DNA TGTGCCTGGAAGGTAGGGGAGACCCAGTACTTC.

A few counts support this clonotype. The gene calls are TRBV9 and TRBJ2-2; D is perhaps TRBD2 (6 bases). The CDR3 is 13 amino acids. Trimming removed 0 bases at V and 7 bases at J, with 7 bases between. Germline V gene data show CDR1 as SGDLS and CDR2 as YYNGEE. The CDR3 sequence is CASSVVGGGELFF. DNA for the CDR3: TGTGCCAGCAGCGTAGTCGGGGGCGGGGAGCTGTTTTTT.

This clonotype was picked up many times. This chain joins TRBV10-3 and TRBJ2-2, with 7 positions matching TRBD1. In germline, CDR1 is ENHRY, CDR2 SYGVKD. This CDR3 region has 13 residues. V trimming: 11 bases; J trimming: 2 bases; junction bases outside the gene matches: 5. This chain's CDR3 is CAGRTGNTGELFF. CDR3 DNA: TGTGCCGGGCGGACAGGAAACACCGGGGAGCTGTTTTTT.

This clonotype appeared many times. This chain uses TRBV9 with TRBJ2-1; D call uncertain. The germline V and J ends were trimmed by 3 bases and 4 bases, with 11 bases remaining between them. The CDR3 runs to 14 residues. CDR1 and CDR2 from the germline V gene are SGDLS and YYNGEE. CDR3 nucleotide sequence: TGTGCCAGCAGCGCGGTTTCGGAATACAATGAGCAGTTCTTC. This gives the protein CASSAVSEYNEQFF. Full variable domain (remainder filled in from reference TRBV9 and TRBJ2-1): DSGVTQTPKHLITATGQRVTLRCSPRSGDLSVYWYQQSLDQGLQFLIQYYNGEERAKGNILERFSAQQFPDLHSELNLSSLELGDSALYFCASSAVSEYNEQFFGPGTRLTVL.